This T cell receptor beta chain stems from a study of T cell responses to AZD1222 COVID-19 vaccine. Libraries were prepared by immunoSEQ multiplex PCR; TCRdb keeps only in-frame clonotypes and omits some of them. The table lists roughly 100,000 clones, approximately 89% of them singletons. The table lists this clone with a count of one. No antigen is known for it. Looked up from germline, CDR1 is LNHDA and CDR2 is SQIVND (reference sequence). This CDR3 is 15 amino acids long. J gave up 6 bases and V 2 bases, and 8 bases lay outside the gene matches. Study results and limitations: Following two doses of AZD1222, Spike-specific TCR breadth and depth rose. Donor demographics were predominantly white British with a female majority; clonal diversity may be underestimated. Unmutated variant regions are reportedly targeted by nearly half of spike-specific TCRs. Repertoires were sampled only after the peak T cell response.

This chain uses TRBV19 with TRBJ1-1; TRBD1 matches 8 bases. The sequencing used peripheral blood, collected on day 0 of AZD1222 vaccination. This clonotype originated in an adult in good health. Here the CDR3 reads CASSIRWQGASEAFF. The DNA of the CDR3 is TGTGCCAGTAGTATAAGGTGGCAGGGGGCGTCTGAAGCTTTCTTT.